This T cell receptor (beta chain) was obtained from a study of blood T cell repertoires in COVID-19. Study-level information: The United States, Italy and Spain supplied acute and convalescent COVID-19 samples. In each case, the material was cDNA or gDNA derived from T cells, B-cell-depleted T cells, or PBMCs.

Under the authors' procedure: Nucleated cell counts were estimated from reference gene primer amplification. Sequencing was performed with immunoSEQ multiplex PCR; in TCRdb, only in-frame clones are kept and a portion is missing. V, J and clone size are those of that table, while D and trimming were read from the DNA. The data hold around 130,000 clones, with roughly 80% observed a single time. Germline lookup yields CDR1 MNHEY and CDR2 SVGAGI. The CDR3 has 13 residues. V was trimmed by 6 bases and J by 1 base, leaving 9 bases between them. The chain carries TRBV6-5 and TRBJ2-5, with D maybe TRBD1 (6 bases). The sample comprised peripheral blood. The receptor was derived from a human donor in a cohort sampled during active COVID-19. The CDR3 here is CASRRGGQETQYF. CDR3 coding DNA: TGTGCCAGCAGGCGAGGGGGCCAAGAGACCCAGTACTTC.